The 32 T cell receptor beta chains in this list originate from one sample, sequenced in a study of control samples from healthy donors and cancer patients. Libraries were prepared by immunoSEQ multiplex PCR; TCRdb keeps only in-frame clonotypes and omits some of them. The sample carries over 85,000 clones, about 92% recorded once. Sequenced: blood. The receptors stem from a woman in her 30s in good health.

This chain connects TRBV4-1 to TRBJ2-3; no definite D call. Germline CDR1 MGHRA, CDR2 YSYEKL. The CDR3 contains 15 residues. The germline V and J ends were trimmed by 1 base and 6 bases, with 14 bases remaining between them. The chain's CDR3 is CASSQGALRADTQYF. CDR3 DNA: TGCGCCAGCAGCCAAGGGGCACTAAGAGCGGATACGCAGTATTTT.

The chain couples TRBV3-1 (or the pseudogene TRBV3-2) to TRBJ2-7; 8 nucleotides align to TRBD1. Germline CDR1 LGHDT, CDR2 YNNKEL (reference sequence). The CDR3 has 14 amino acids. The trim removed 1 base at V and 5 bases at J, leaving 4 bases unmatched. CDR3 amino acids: CASSQVQGVHEQYF. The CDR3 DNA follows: TGTGCCAGCAGCCAAGTACAGGGGGTACACGAGCAGTACTTC.

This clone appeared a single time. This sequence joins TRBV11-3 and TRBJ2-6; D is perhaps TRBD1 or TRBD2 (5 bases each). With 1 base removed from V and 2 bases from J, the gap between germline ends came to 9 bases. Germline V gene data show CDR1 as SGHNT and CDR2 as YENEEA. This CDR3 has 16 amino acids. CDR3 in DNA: TGTGCCAGCAGCTTAGGTCGAGGGGCTGGGGCCAACGTCCTGACTTTC. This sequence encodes CASSLGRGAGANVLTF. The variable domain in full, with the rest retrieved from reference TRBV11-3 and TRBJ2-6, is EAGVVQSPRYKIIEKKQPVAFWCNPISGHNTLYWYLQNLGQGPELLIRYENEEAVDDSQLPKDRFSAERLKGVDSTLKIQPAELGDSAVYLCASSLGRGAGANVLTFGAGSRLTVL.

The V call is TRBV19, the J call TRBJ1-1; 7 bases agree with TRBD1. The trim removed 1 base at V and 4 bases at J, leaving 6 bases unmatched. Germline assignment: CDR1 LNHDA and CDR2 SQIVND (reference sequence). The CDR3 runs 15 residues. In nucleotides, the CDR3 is TGTGCCAGTAGTATAGGAGGGGGCGCGAGCACTGAAGCTTTCTTT. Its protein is CASSIGGGASTEAFF.

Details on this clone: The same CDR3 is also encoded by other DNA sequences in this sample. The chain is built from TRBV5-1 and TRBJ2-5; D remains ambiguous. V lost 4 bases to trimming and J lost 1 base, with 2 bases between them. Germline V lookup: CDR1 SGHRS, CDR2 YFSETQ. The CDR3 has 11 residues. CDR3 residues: CASSAQETQYF. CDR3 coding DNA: TGCGCCAGCAGCGCCCAAGAGACCCAGTACTTC.

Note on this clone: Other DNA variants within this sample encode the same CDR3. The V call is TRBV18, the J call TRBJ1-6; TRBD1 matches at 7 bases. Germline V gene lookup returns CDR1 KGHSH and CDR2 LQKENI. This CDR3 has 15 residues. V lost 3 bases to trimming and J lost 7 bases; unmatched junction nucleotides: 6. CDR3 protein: CASSPSGTVNSPLHF. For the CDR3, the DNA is TGTGCCAGCTCACCTTCAGGGACAGTCAATTCACCCCTCCACTTT.

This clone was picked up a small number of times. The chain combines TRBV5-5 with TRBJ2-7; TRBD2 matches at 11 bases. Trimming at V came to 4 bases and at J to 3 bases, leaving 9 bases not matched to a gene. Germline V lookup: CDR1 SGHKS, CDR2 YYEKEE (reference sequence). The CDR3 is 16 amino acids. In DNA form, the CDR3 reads TGTGCCAGCAGCCGGGGACTAGCGGATTCTTTCTACGAGCAGTACTTC. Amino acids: CASSRGLADSFYEQYF.

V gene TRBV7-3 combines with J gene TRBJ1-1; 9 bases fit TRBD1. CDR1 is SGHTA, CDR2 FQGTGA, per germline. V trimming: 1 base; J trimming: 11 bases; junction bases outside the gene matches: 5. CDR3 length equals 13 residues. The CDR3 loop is CASSLMGQGVAFF. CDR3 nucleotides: TGTGCCAGCAGCTTAATGGGACAGGGTGTCGCTTTCTTT.

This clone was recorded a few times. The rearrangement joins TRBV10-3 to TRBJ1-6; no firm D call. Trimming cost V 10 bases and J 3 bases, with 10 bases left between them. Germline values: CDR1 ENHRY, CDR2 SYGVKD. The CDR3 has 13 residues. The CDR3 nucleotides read TGTGCCACACTGGACGGCTATAATTCACCCCTCCACTTT. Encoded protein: CATLDGYNSPLHF.

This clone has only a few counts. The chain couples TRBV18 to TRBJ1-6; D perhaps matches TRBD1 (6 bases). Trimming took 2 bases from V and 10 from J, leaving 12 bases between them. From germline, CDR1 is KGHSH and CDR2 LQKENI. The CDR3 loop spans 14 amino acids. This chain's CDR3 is CASSPTGQESPLHF. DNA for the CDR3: TGTGCCAGCTCACCAACAGGGCAGGAGTCACCCCTCCACTTT.

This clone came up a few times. CDR3 amino acids: CASSEAELGEKLFF. CDR3 sequence (DNA): TGTGCCAGCAGTGAAGCAGAGCTCGGTGAAAAACTGTTTTTT. V gene TRBV2 combines with J gene TRBJ1-4, with D unresolved. Germline CDR1 SNHLY, CDR2 FYNNEI. The germline V and J ends were trimmed by 0 bases and 7 bases, with 9 bases remaining between them. This CDR3 contains 14 residues. Together with reference TRBV2 and TRBJ1-4, the CDR3 gives the full variable domain: EPEVTQTPSHQVTQMGQEVILRCVPISNHLYFYWYRQILGQKVEFLVSFYNNEISEKSEIFDDQFSVERPDGSNFTLKIRSTKLEDSAMYFCASSEAELGEKLFFGSGTQLSVL.

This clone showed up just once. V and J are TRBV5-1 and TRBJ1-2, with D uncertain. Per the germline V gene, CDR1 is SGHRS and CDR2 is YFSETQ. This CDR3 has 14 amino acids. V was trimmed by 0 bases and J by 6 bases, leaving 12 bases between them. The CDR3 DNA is TGCGCCAGCAGCTTGGATCCAACTAGGGATGGCTACACCTTC. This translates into CASSLDPTRDGYTF.

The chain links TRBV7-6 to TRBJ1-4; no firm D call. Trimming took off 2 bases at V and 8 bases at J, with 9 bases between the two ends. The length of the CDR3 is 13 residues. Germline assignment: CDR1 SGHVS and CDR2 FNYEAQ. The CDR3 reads CASSLSSWEKLFF. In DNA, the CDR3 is TGTGCCAGCAGCTTATCTTCTTGGGAAAAACTGTTTTTT.

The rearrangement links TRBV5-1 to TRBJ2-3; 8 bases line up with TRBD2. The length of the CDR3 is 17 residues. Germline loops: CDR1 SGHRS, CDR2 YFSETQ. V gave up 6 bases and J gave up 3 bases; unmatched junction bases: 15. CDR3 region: CASMIFPGGGSTDTQYF. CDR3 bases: TGCGCCAGCATGATATTCCCCGGGGGGGGATCGACAGATACGCAGTATTTT.

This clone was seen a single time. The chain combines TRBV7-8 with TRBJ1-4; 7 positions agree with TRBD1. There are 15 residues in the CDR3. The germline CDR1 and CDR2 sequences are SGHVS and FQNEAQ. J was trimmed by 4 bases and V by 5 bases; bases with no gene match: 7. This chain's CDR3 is CASSTGTEFNEKLFF. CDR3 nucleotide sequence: TGTGCCAGCAGCACAGGGACAGAATTTAATGAAAAACTGTTTTTT.

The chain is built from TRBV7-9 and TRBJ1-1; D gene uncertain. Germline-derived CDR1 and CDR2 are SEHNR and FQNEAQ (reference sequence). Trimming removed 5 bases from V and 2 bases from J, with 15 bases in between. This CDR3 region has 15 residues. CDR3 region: CASSPNGVRNTEAFF. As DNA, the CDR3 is TGTGCCAGCAGCCCCAACGGGGTACGCAACACTGAAGCTTTCTTT. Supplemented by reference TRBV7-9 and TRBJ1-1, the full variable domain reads DTGVSQNPRHKITKRGQNVTFRCDPISEHNRLYWYRQTLGQGPEFLTYFQNEAQLEKSRLLSDRFSAERPKGSFSTLEIQRTEQGDSAMYLCASSPNGVRNTEAFFGQGTRLTVV.

CDR3 sequence reads: CASSYRGRVYF. DNA of the CDR3: TGTGCCAGCAGTTACAGGGGGCGCGTATATTTT. The chain uses TRBV6-5 and TRBJ1-3; the match to TRBD1 covers 7 bases. V shed 2 bases and J 14 bases; nucleotides not matched to a gene: 3. In germline, CDR1 is MNHEY, CDR2 SVGAGI. This CDR3 comprises 11 residues.

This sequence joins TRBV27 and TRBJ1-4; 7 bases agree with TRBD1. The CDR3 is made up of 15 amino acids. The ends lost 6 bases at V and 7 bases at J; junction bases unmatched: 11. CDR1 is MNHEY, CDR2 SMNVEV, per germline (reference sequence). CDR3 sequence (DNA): TGTGCCAGCAGCACAGGGGTCGCGTCTTCTGAAAAACTGTTTTTT. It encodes CASSTGVASSEKLFF.

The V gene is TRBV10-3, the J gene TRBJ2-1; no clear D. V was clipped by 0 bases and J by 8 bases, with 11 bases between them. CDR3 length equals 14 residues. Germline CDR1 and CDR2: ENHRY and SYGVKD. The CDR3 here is CAISESRTVYEQFF. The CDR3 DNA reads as TGTGCCATCAGTGAGTCTAGAACGGTGTATGAGCAGTTCTTC.

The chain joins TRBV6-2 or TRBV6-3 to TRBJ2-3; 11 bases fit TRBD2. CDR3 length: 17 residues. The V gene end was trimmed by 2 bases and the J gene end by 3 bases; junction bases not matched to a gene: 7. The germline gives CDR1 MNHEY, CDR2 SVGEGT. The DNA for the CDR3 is TGTGCCAGCAGTTACATAGCGGGAGGGCCTGAGACAGATACGCAGTATTTT. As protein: CASSYIAGGPETDTQYF.

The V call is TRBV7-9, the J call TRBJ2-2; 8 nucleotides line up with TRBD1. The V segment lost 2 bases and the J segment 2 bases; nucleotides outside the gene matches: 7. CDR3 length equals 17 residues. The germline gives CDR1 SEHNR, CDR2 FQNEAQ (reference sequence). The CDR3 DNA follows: TGTGCCAGCAGCTTACGGTGGACAGGGCGCAACACCGGGGAGCTGTTTTTT. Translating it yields CASSLRWTGRNTGELFF.

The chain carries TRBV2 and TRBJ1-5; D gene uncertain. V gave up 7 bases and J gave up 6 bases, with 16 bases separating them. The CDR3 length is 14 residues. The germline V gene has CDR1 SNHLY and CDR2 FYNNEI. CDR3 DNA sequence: TGTGCCAGCACCACAGAAGATGGTCCTCAGCCCCAGCATTTT. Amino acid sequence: CASTTEDGPQPQHF. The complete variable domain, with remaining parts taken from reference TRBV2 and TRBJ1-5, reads EPEVTQTPSHQVTQMGQEVILRCVPISNHLYFYWYRQILGQKVEFLVSFYNNEISEKSEIFDDQFSVERPDGSNFTLKIRSTKLEDSAMYFCASTTEDGPQPQHFGDGTRLSIL.

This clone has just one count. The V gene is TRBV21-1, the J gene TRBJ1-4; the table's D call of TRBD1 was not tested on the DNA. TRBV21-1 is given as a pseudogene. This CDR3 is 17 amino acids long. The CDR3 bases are TGTGCCAGCAGCAAAGGTGGACACACAAAGACTAATGAAAAACTGTTTTTT. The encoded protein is CASSKGGHTKTNEKLFF.

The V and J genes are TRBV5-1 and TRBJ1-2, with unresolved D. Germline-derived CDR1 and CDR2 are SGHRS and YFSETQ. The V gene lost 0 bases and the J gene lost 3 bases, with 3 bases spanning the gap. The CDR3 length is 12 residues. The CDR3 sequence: CASSLDDYGYTF. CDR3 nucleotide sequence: TGCGCCAGCAGCTTGGACGACTATGGCTACACCTTC.

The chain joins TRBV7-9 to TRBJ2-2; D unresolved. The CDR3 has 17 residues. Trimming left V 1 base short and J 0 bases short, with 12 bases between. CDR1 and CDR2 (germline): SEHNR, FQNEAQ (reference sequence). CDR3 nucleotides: TGTGCCAGCAGCTTAGTATGGCCGAATCCGAACACCGGGGAGCTGTTTTTT. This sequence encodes CASSLVWPNPNTGELFF.

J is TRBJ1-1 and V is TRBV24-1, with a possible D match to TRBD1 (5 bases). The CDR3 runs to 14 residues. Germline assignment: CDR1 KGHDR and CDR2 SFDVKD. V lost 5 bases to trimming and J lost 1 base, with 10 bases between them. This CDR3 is CATSGGGQNTEAFF. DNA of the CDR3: TGTGCCACCAGTGGGGGAGGACAGAACACTGAAGCTTTCTTT.

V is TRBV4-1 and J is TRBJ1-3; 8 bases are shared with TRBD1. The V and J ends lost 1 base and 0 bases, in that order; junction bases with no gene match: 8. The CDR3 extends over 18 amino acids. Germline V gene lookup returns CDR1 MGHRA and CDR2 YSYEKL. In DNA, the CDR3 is TGCGCCAGCAGCCAAGGGCAGGGGGCGACGCTCTCTGGAAACACCATATATTTT. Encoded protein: CASSQGQGATLSGNTIYF.

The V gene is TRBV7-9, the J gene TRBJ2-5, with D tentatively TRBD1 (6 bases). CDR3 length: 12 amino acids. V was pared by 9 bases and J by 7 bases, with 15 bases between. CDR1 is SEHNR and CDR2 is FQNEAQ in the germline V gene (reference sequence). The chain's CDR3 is CASREGGGTQYF. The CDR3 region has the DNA TGTGCCAGTAGAGAAGGGGGTGGGACCCAGTACTTC.

CDR3 residues: CASSVQAGSKTDTQYF. The CDR3 DNA reads TGTGCCAGCAGCGTACAGGCTGGCTCCAAAACAGATACGCAGTATTTT. The J gene is TRBJ2-3, the V gene TRBV5-6, with D maybe TRBD1 (5 bases). The germline V gene has CDR1 SGHDT and CDR2 YYEEEE. The length of the CDR3 is 16 residues. V was pared by 4 bases and J by 3 bases, with 18 bases between.

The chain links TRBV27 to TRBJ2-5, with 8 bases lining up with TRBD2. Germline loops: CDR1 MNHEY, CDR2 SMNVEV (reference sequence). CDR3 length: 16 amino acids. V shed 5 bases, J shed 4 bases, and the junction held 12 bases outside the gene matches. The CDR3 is CASSHPLAGRIETQYF. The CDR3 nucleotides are TGTGCCAGCAGTCACCCCTTAGCGGGGCGGATAGAGACCCAGTACTTC.

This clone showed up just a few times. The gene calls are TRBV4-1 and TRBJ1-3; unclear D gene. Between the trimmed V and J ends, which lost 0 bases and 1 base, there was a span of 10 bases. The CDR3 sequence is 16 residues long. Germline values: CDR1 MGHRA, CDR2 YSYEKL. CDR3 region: CASSQDPPGSGNTIYF. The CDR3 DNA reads TGCGCCAGCAGCCAAGATCCGCCGGGATCTGGAAACACCATATATTTT.

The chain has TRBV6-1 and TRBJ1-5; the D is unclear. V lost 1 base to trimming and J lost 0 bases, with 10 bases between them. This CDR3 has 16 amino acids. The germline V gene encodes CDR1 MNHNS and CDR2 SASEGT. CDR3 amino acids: CASSEGWFYSNQPQHF. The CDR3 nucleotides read TGTGCCAGCAGTGAAGGGTGGTTCTATAGCAATCAGCCCCAGCATTTT.